A single sample is the source of the 21 T cell receptor beta chains below, sequenced in a study of blood T cell repertoires in COVID-19. TCRdb keeps only in-frame clones here, not all; method: immunoSEQ multiplex PCR. The table shows around 310,000 clones, with 70% to 90% occurring only once. The sample comprised peripheral blood. The origin of the receptors is a woman aged 60-70 years with acute or convalescent COVID-19.

This chain connects TRBV28 to TRBJ2-7, with 10 positions matching TRBD2. V dropped 7 bases and J dropped 4; count of bases not matched to a gene: 7. CDR1 and CDR2 from the germline V gene are MDHEN and SYDVKM. The CDR3 is 14 residues long. CDR3 coding DNA: TGTGCCAGCAATCTAGCGGGAGCGGGTTACGAGCAGTACTTC. Its protein product is CASNLAGAGYEQYF.

This clone has only one observation. The chain has TRBV7-2 and TRBJ1-2, with 7 bases lining up with TRBD1. This CDR3 is 14 amino acids long. The V gene's germline CDR1 is SGHTA and CDR2 FQGNSA. V was pared by 5 bases and J by 9 bases, with 12 bases of the junction left unmatched. DNA for the CDR3: TGTGCCAGCAGCGAAATACAGGGGAAGGGAAGCTACACCTTC. Amino acid sequence: CASSEIQGKGSYTF. The full variable domain, completed using reference TRBV7-2 and TRBJ1-2, is GAGVSQSPSNKVTEKGKDVELRCDPISGHTALYWYRQSLGQGLEFLIYFQGNSAPDKSGLPSDRFSAERTGGSVSTLTIQRTQQEDSAVYLCASSEIQGKGSYTFGSGTRLTVV.

The V call is TRBV29-1, the J call TRBJ2-3; D may be TRBD2 (6 bases). The CDR3 has 13 amino acids. Trimming pared 7 bases from V and 4 bases from J, leaving 15 bases between. CDR1 is SQVTM, CDR2 ANQGSEA, per germline. The CDR3 spells CSGQRAFADTQYF. CDR3 DNA sequence: TGCAGCGGACAGCGGGCGTTTGCAGATACGCAGTATTTT.

V is TRBV6-5 and J is TRBJ2-7; 10 bases match TRBD1. Germline V gene data show CDR1 as MNHEY and CDR2 as SVGAGI. CDR3 length: 15 residues. The trim removed 11 bases at V and 9 bases at J, leaving 19 bases unmatched. The CDR3 DNA is TGTGCCGACAGGGGGCGCGAAGGAGGGCTGGTTGTGCAGTACTTC. Protein: CADRGREGGLVVQYF.

V gene TRBV5-5 combines with J gene TRBJ2-7, with TRBD1 matching 8 bases. The CDR3 contains 14 residues. Per the germline V gene, CDR1 is SGHKS and CDR2 is YYEKEE (reference sequence). The V segment lost 2 bases and the J segment 3 bases; nucleotides outside the gene matches: 4. This CDR3 reads CASSLGTGGYEQYF. CDR3 coding DNA: TGTGCCAGCAGCTTAGGTACAGGGGGCTACGAGCAGTACTTC.

This chain links TRBV6-5 with TRBJ2-2, with 11 bases that match TRBD2. The CDR3 extends over 15 amino acids. Germline CDR1 and CDR2: MNHEY and SVGAGI. Trimming took 7 bases from V and 3 from J; bases not matched to a gene: 4. The CDR3 loop reads CASTRTSGYTGELFF. The CDR3 nucleotides read TGTGCCAGCACTCGGACTAGCGGGTACACCGGGGAGCTGTTTTTT.

The genes are TRBV28 and TRBJ1-2, with 8 bases matching TRBD1. The length of the CDR3 is 16 residues. Germline CDR1 and CDR2: MDHEN and SYDVKM. Trimming cost V 5 bases and J 1 base; bases outside gene matches: 9. DNA for the CDR3: TGTGCCAGCAGTACCTGGACAGGGTTGGATAACTATGGCTACACCTTC. Translating it yields CASSTWTGLDNYGYTF.

The V gene is TRBV5-4, the J gene TRBJ2-1, with TRBD2 as a possible D gene (6 bases). CDR3 size: 14 residues. The germline V and J ends were trimmed by 0 bases and 7 bases, with 11 bases remaining between them. CDR1 and CDR2 (germline): SGHNT, YYREEE (reference sequence). This CDR3 reads CASSLVEGSNEQFF. The CDR3 DNA follows: TGTGCCAGCAGCTTGGTGGAGGGGTCGAATGAGCAGTTCTTC.

In its sample, this clone was seen a few times. The chain is built from TRBV5-1 and TRBJ2-1; D possibly corresponds to TRBD2 (5 bases). The CDR3 has 17 residues. V dropped 0 bases and J dropped 0 bases, with 13 bases sitting between them. Germline V gives CDR1 SGHRS, CDR2 YFSETQ. CDR3 in DNA: TGCGCCAGCAGCTTGGGTAGTACGGGAAGCTCCTACAATGAGCAGTTCTTC. It yields the protein CASSLGSTGSSYNEQFF.

The V call is TRBV12-3 or TRBV12-4, the J call TRBJ2-5, with 7 positions matching TRBD2. The CDR3 runs 13 residues. The V segment lost 4 bases and the J segment 3 bases; nucleotides outside the gene matches: 2. CDR3 loop: CASSWAGEETQYF. In nucleotides, the CDR3 is TGTGCCAGCAGTTGGGCGGGAGAAGAGACCCAGTACTTC.

This clone is a singleton in its sample. The chain combines TRBV19 with TRBJ2-7, with TRBD1 identical over 10 bases. CDR1 is LNHDA, CDR2 SQIVND, per germline (reference sequence). The CDR3 runs to 16 residues. V lost 5 bases to trimming and J lost 2 bases; unmatched junction nucleotides: 9. CDR3 region: CASSAVTGGDPYEQYF. CDR3 bases: TGTGCCAGTAGTGCCGTGACAGGGGGCGACCCCTACGAGCAGTACTTC.

In nucleotides, the CDR3 is TGCGCCAGCAGCCCCGGCGGACAGGGAGGCGGGGAGCTGTTTTTT. Translation: CASSPGGQGGGELFF. This chain links TRBV4-1 with TRBJ2-2; 8 nucleotides line up with TRBD1. After removal of 4 bases from V and 7 bases from J, the junction contained 8 bases not matched to a gene. Per the germline V gene, CDR1 is MGHRA and CDR2 is YSYEKL. The CDR3 length is 15 residues.

There are a few counts of this clone. The rearrangement uses TRBV13 and TRBJ2-1; tentatively, D is TRBD1 (6 bases). The CDR3 has 15 amino acids. With 11 bases removed from V and 0 bases from J, the gap between germline ends came to 17 bases. CDR1 and CDR2 from the germline V gene are PRHDT and FYEKMQ (reference sequence). This CDR3 is CACLRGIPSYNEQFF. For the CDR3, the DNA is TGTGCCTGCCTTAGGGGGATCCCCTCCTACAATGAGCAGTTCTTC.

The J gene is TRBJ2-7, the V gene TRBV6-2 or TRBV6-3; 8 bases line up with TRBD2. CDR1 is MNHEY and CDR2 is SVGEGT in the germline V gene. This CDR3 region has 15 residues. V was clipped by 2 bases and J by 3 bases; unmatched bases: 6. Here the CDR3 DNA reads TGTGCCAGCAGTTACCCAGCGGGGGCCTTCTACGAGCAGTACTTC. It translates to CASSYPAGAFYEQYF.

V gene TRBV7-9 combines with J gene TRBJ1-3; 8 bases match TRBD1. This CDR3 has 17 residues. With V trimmed by 5 bases and J by 0 bases, 9 bases remained unmatched. From germline, CDR1 is SEHNR and CDR2 FQNEAQ (reference sequence). The CDR3 is CASSQKTGQDSGNTIYF. As DNA, the CDR3 is TGTGCCAGCAGCCAAAAAACGGGACAGGACTCTGGAAACACCATATATTTT.

The J gene is TRBJ1-5, the V gene TRBV18; D call uncertain. CDR1 and CDR2 (germline): KGHSH, LQKENI. V was shortened by 6 bases and J by 4 bases, with 13 bases between the two germline ends. The CDR3 sequence is 14 residues long. The CDR3 loop is CASSLSGGNQPQHF. The CDR3, as DNA: TGTGCCAGCTCCTTATCGGGTGGAAATCAGCCCCAGCATTTT.

The J gene is TRBJ1-6, the V gene TRBV28, with D unresolved. CDR1 is MDHEN and CDR2 is SYDVKM in the germline V gene. The V end was cut by 5 bases, the J end by 10 bases, with 15 bases between. CDR3 length: 14 residues. The CDR3 is CASSRTVSRSPLHF. The CDR3 DNA reads as TGTGCCAGCAGTCGGACTGTCTCAAGGTCACCCCTCCACTTT.

The chain combines TRBV12-3 or TRBV12-4 with TRBJ2-2, with D unresolved. Trimming pared 7 bases from V and 5 bases from J, leaving 8 bases between. The CDR3 loop spans 12 amino acids. The CDR3 loop reads CASTARTGELFF. The CDR3 DNA is TGTGCCAGCACCGCCAGGACCGGGGAGCTGTTTTTT.

The rearrangement joins TRBV4-3 to TRBJ2-7; 10 bases map to TRBD2. Germline V gives CDR1 LGHNA, CDR2 YSLEER. The CDR3 has 15 amino acids. V gave up 1 base and J gave up 7 bases; unmatched junction bases: 7. The DNA for the CDR3 is TGCGCCAGCAGCCAAGGGAGCGGGAGGGCCGGGGAGCAGTACTTC. This codes for CASSQGSGRAGEQYF.

The chain has TRBV5-6 and TRBJ2-3, with 11 bases lining up with TRBD1. Germline V gene lookup returns CDR1 SGHDT and CDR2 YYEEEE. The CDR3 runs to 18 residues. Trimming took 3 bases from V and 2 from J; bases not matched to a gene: 11. CDR3 coding DNA: TGTGCCAGCAGCTCAACTTTCCGGGACAGGGGGTTCACAGATACGCAGTATTTT. Amino acid sequence: CASSSTFRDRGFTDTQYF.

CDR3 sequence reads: CASSDGQRNQPQHF. The CDR3, as DNA: TGTGCCAGCAGTGACGGACAGCGCAATCAGCCCCAGCATTTT. J is TRBJ1-5 and V is TRBV2, with a tentative D call TRBD1 (6 bases). The CDR3 runs to 14 residues. Trimming took 3 bases from V and 2 from J, leaving 8 bases between them. The germline gives CDR1 SNHLY, CDR2 FYNNEI.